These 14 T cell receptor beta chains came from one sample sequenced in a study of glioma-infiltrating T cells after dendritic cell vaccination. Assay: immunoSEQ multiplex PCR; the TCRdb copy retains only in-frame clones and omits some. Found here are 70,000 to 90,000 clones, around 86% of them singletons; the top ten hold around 6.5%. Time point meaning: after dendritic cell vaccination, including at tumor progression/relapse. Sample: blood, taken after dendritic cell vaccination. The source of these receptors is a human donor with glioblastoma.

V is TRBV30 and J is TRBJ1-5; no clear D gene. CDR3 length: 13 amino acids. The germline V gene has CDR1 GTSNPN and CDR2 SVGIG (reference sequence). V lost 0 bases, J lost 4 bases, and 7 bases lay in between. CDR3 loop: CAWSVLANQPQHF. The CDR3 DNA is TGTGCCTGGAGTGTACTTGCTAATCAGCCCCAGCATTTT.

The CDR3 coding sequence is TGCAGCGTCGCGGACAGGGGGCGAACCGGGGAGCTGTTTTTT. It specifies CSVADRGRTGELFF. The V gene is TRBV29-1, the J gene TRBJ2-2; 11 bases map to TRBD1. J gave up 5 bases and V 6 bases, and 5 bases lay outside the gene matches. This CDR3 is 14 amino acids long. CDR1 and CDR2 from the germline V gene are SQVTM and ANQGSEA.

The genes are TRBV6-1 and TRBJ1-2, with D hard to call. The CDR3 spans 15 residues. Trimming shortened V by 3 bases and J by 7 bases, and 18 bases separated the two germline ends. CDR1 is MNHNS and CDR2 is SASEGT in the germline V gene. CDR3 nucleotide sequence: TGTGCCAGCAGTGAGACCTCCGGGGAAGCACGTGGCTACACCTTC. Translation gives CASSETSGEARGYTF.

V usage is TRBV27 and J usage is TRBJ2-2, with D perhaps TRBD2 (5 bases). Germline CDR1 and CDR2: MNHEY and SMNVEV (reference sequence). V lost 6 bases and J lost 8, with 16 bases in between. This CDR3 is 14 amino acids long. In nucleotides, the CDR3 is TGTGCCAGCAGCCCCGGACTGATCGTTGGGGAGCTGTTTTTT. It is translated as CASSPGLIVGELFF.

The rearrangement links TRBV6-5 to TRBJ2-3, with 12 positions matching TRBD2. CDR3 length equals 15 residues. CDR1 and CDR2 from the germline V gene are MNHEY and SVGAGI. The ends lost 6 bases at V and 5 bases at J; junction bases unmatched: 6. For the CDR3, the DNA is TGTGCCAGCAGGCCGACTAGCGGGGGAAGAGATACGCAGTATTTT. Protein: CASRPTSGGRDTQYF.

The genes are TRBV4-3 and TRBJ2-1; 9 bases align to TRBD2. The CDR3 runs 13 residues. With V trimmed by 4 bases and J by 8 bases, 3 bases remained unmatched. Per the germline V gene, CDR1 is LGHNA and CDR2 is YSLEER. The chain's CDR3 is CASSPGLADEQFF. CDR3 DNA sequence: TGCGCCAGCAGCCCGGGACTAGCCGATGAGCAGTTCTTC.

The chain links TRBV10-3 to TRBJ2-5, with 16 bases lining up with TRBD2. The CDR3 length is 15 residues. The germline V gene encodes CDR1 ENHRY and CDR2 SYGVKD. V gave up 10 bases and J gave up 3 bases; unmatched junction bases: 5. The CDR3 DNA sequence: TGTGCCAGCGGGACTAGCGGGGGGGACGAAGAGACCCAGTACTTC. Amino acids: CASGTSGGDEETQYF.

The chain links TRBV9 to TRBJ2-3; 7 bases fit TRBD1. The CDR3 spans 15 residues. The germline CDR1 and CDR2 sequences are SGDLS and YYNGEE. The ends lost 0 bases at V and 4 bases at J; junction bases unmatched: 5. The CDR3 protein is CASSVGGTAADTQYF. The CDR3 nucleotides are TGTGCCAGCAGCGTAGGGGGGACAGCTGCAGATACGCAGTATTTT.

The V gene is TRBV7-9, the J gene TRBJ2-6, with a weak D call TRBD1 (6 bases). This CDR3 contains 15 residues. Trimming took 5 bases from V and 3 from J, leaving 11 bases between them. CDR1 and CDR2 (germline): SEHNR, FQNEAQ (reference sequence). The CDR3 DNA sequence: TGTGCCAGCAGCCAGGGGACGCATGGGGCCAACGTCCTGACTTTC. Protein product: CASSQGTHGANVLTF.

The genes are TRBV29-1 and TRBJ1-4; D might be TRBD1 (5 bases). V was cut by 6 bases and J by 2 bases, with 13 bases left in between. Germline CDR1 is SQVTM and CDR2 is ANQGSEA. The CDR3 totals 14 residues. The CDR3 here is CSVMGGITNEKLFF. CDR3 coding DNA: TGCAGCGTCATGGGGGGGATCACTAATGAAAAACTGTTTTTT.

This clone occurred once. This sequence joins TRBV14 and TRBJ1-1; TRBD1 matches 7 bases. Losses at the gene ends were 1 base for V and 1 base for J; bases not matched to a gene: 15. CDR3 length: 19 residues. CDR1 and CDR2 (germline): SGHDN, FVKESK. The CDR3 reads CASSQAHPALTGANTEAFF. In DNA, the CDR3 is TGTGCCAGCAGCCAAGCTCATCCCGCCCTCACAGGGGCGAACACTGAAGCTTTCTTT. Looking up the rest from reference TRBV14 and TRBJ1-1 gives the full variable domain: EAGVTQFPSHSVIEKGQTVTLRCDPISGHDNLYWYRRVMGKEIKFLLHFVKESKQDESGMPNNRFLAERTGGTYSTLKVQPAELEDSGVYFCASSQAHPALTGANTEAFFGQGTRLTVV.

The CDR3: CASSVDPGIAYGYTF. The CDR3 DNA is TGTGCCAGCAGCGTAGATCCAGGGATAGCTTATGGCTACACCTTC. The rearrangement joins TRBV9 to TRBJ1-2, with D possibly being TRBD1 (5 bases). The CDR3 covers 15 residues. Per germline, CDR1 SGDLS and CDR2 YYNGEE. V was shortened by 0 bases and J by 5 bases, with 14 bases between the two germline ends.

V gene TRBV5-1 combines with J gene TRBJ2-5, with TRBD2 as a possible D gene (6 bases). The J call may be faulty, since TRBJ2-7 better matches the DNA end. The CDR3 sequence is 14 residues long. The germline gives CDR1 SGHRS, CDR2 YFSETQ. The chain's CDR3 is CASSSGGNGGEQYF. In DNA form, the CDR3 reads TGCGCCAGCAGTTCCGGAGGGAATGGCGGCGAGCAGTACTTC.

The chain recombines TRBV6-5 with TRBJ1-3; D is uncertain. The germline V gene has CDR1 MNHEY and CDR2 SVGAGI. This CDR3 is 14 amino acids long. V was shortened by 4 bases and J by 4 bases, with 11 bases between the two germline ends. CDR3 sequence reads: CASSLSGPGNTIYF. DNA for the CDR3: TGTGCCAGCAGTTTATCAGGCCCCGGAAACACCATATATTTT.